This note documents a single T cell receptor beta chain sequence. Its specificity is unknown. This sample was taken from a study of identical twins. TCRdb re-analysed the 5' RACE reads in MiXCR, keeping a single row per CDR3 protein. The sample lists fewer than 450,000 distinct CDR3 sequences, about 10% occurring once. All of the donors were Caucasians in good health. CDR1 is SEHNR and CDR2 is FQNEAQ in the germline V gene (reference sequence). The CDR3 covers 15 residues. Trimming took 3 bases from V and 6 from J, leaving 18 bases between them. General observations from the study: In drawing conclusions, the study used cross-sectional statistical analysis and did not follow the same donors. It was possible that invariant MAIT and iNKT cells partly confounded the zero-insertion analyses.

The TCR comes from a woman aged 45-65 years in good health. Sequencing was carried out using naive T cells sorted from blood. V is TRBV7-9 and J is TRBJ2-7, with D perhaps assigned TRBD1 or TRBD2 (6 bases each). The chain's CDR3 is CASSFTGGSIREQYF. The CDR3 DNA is TGTGCCAGCAGCTTCACCGGGGGCAGCATTCGCGAGCAGTACTTC.